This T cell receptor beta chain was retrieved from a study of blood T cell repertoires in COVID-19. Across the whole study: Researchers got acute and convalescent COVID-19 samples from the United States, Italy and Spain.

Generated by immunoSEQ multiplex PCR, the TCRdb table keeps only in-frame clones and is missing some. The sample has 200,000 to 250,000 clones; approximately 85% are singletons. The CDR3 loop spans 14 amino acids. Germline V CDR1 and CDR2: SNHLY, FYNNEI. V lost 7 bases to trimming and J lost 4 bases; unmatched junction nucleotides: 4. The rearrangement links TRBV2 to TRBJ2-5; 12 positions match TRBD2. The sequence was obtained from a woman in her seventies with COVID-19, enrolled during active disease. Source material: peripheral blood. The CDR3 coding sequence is TGTGCCAGCAAAATGACTAGCGGGGGAGAGACCCAGTACTTC. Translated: CASKMTSGGETQYF.